This T cell receptor (beta chain) was captured by sequencing in a study of cytomegalovirus exposure and HLA in healthy donors. Points from the study as a whole: Per a prior analysis, the majority of TCR beta V segments were productive roughly 90% or roughly 30% of the time. Later analysis revealed greater clonal expansion in HLA-associated TCR beta chains than in equally common others.

The PCR contained 60 Vbeta and 13 Jbeta primers. Repertoires were generated with immunoSEQ multiplex PCR, while TCRdb's copy carries only in-frame clones and drops some. The sample holds about 88,000 clones. On this clone itself: Antigen specificity is unknown.

Germline CDR1 MGHRA, CDR2 YSYEKL. This CDR3 has 15 residues. V lost 3 bases to trimming and J lost 5 bases; unmatched junction nucleotides: 9. The clonotype comes from a girl between 5 and 17 years old in good health and CMV-seropositive. J is TRBJ1-1 and V is TRBV4-1; the match to TRBD1 covers 7 bases. The sequenced sample was PBMCs. The CDR3 spells CASSQDATGRTEAFF. Here the CDR3 DNA reads TGCGCCAGCAGCCAGGACGCGACAGGGCGAACTGAAGCTTTCTTT.